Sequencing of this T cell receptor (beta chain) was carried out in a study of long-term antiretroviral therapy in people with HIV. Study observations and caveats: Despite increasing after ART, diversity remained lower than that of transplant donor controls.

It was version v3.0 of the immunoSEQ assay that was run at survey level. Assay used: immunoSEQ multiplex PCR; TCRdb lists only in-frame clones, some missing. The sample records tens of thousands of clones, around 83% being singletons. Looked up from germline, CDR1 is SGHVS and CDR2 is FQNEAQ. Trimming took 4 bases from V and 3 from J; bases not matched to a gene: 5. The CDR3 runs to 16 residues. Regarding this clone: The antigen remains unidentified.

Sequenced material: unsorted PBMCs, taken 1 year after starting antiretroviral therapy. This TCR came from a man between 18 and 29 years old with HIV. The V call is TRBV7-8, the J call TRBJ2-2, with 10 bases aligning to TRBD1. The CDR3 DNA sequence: TGTGCCAGCAGCTCGAGACAGGGGGCAGACACCGGGGAGCTGTTTTTT. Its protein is CASSSRQGADTGELFF. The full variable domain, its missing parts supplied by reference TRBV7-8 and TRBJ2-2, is GAGVSQSPRYKVAKRGQDVALRCDPISGHVSLFWYQQALGQGPEFLTYFQNEAQLDKSGLPSDRFFAERPEGSVSTLKIQRTQQEDSAVYLCASSSRQGADTGELFFGEGSRLTVL.